This entry lists 12 T cell receptor beta chains sequenced from one sample in a study of CD8+ T cells in alopecia areata. RNA was extracted and reverse transcribed into cDNA as the sequencing template. The method was immunoSEQ multiplex PCR; TCRdb's version includes in-frame clones alone and lacks a portion of them. Of 200,000 to 250,000 clones detected, 64% appear once; the ten largest clones hold around 4.2%. The treatment denotes: oral pan-JAK inhibitor, 5-10 mg twice daily. This sample comprised CD4+ T cells sorted from blood, obtained at week 4, from a patient treated with tofacitinib. These receptors originate from a human donor with alopecia areata.

The chain uses TRBV30 and TRBJ1-2; 7 nucleotides agree with TRBD1. This CDR3 comprises 13 residues. Looked up from germline, CDR1 is GTSNPN and CDR2 is SVGIG (reference sequence). The junction had 4 bases not matched to a gene; V was cut back by 2 bases and J by 4 bases. CDR3 nucleotide sequence: TGTGCCTGGAGTCCTACAGGGGCCTATGGCTACACCTTC. Translated: CAWSPTGAYGYTF.

J is TRBJ1-1 and V is TRBV27; TRBD1 matches at 8 bases. Trimming cost V 6 bases and J 1 base; bases outside gene matches: 7. The V gene's germline CDR1 is MNHEY and CDR2 SMNVEV (reference sequence). This CDR3 is built from 15 residues. The CDR3 sequence: CASSSGGSWNTEAFF. The CDR3 nucleotides are TGTGCCAGCAGCTCAGGGGGCTCGTGGAACACTGAAGCTTTCTTT.

The V call is TRBV11-3, the J call TRBJ2-5, with 14 bases lining up with TRBD2. Germline CDR1 is SGHNT and CDR2 is YENEEA. CDR3 length: 18 residues. V trimming: 3 bases; J trimming: 5 bases; junction bases outside the gene matches: 11. DNA of the CDR3: TGTGCCAGCAGCTTTTACCTGACTAGCGGGGGGGCCGGGGAGACCCAGTACTTC. This gives the protein CASSFYLTSGGAGETQYF. Full variable domain (missing parts from reference TRBV11-3 and TRBJ2-5): EAGVVQSPRYKIIEKKQPVAFWCNPISGHNTLYWYLQNLGQGPELLIRYENEEAVDDSQLPKDRFSAERLKGVDSTLKIQPAELGDSAVYLCASSFYLTSGGAGETQYFGPGTRLLVL.

This clone was detected only a few times. The chain links TRBV5-1 to TRBJ1-6; 7 bases line up with TRBD1. CDR1 is SGHRS and CDR2 is YFSETQ in the germline V gene. J gave up 8 bases and V 1 base, and 6 bases lay outside the gene matches. This CDR3 is 15 amino acids long. CDR3 sequence reads: CASSLRTGEDSPLHF. The CDR3 DNA follows: TGCGCCAGCAGCTTGAGGACAGGAGAGGATTCACCCCTCCACTTT.

This clone was detected a few times. The V call is TRBV5-5, the J call TRBJ2-7; D gene unclear. Per the germline V gene, CDR1 is SGHKS and CDR2 is YYEKEE (reference sequence). Trimming took off 0 bases at V and 0 bases at J, with 4 bases between the two ends. The CDR3 sequence is 13 residues long. In DNA form, the CDR3 reads TGTGCCAGCAGCTTGGCTCCCTCCTACGAGCAGTACTTC. Its translation is CASSLAPSYEQYF.

The rearrangement uses TRBV7-9 and TRBJ2-3; 12 positions agree with TRBD2. Germline V gene sequence: CDR1 SEHNR, CDR2 FQNEAQ (reference sequence). The CDR3 runs to 16 residues. With 3 bases clipped from V and 4 bases from J, the junction kept 5 bases outside the gene matches. CDR3 in amino acids: CASSFNGLAGSDTQYF. CDR3 coding DNA: TGTGCCAGCAGCTTCAATGGACTAGCGGGGTCAGATACGCAGTATTTT.

V gene TRBV9 combines with J gene TRBJ2-6; weak D call: TRBD2 (6 bases). Germline loops: CDR1 SGDLS, CDR2 YYNGEE. This CDR3 contains 16 residues. Trimming pared 2 bases from V and 2 bases from J, leaving 11 bases between. The CDR3 loop is CASSVIGGTGANVLTF. Written as DNA, the CDR3 is TGTGCCAGCAGCGTCATCGGAGGGACTGGGGCCAACGTCCTGACTTTC.

This chain links TRBV11-3 with TRBJ1-2, with D possibly matching TRBD1 (6 bases). This CDR3 contains 13 residues. V was pared by 5 bases and J by 3 bases, with 10 bases between. CDR1 and CDR2 from the germline V gene are SGHNT and YENEEA. The CDR3 is CASSNRADYGYTF. The DNA for the CDR3 is TGTGCCAGCAGCAACAGGGCCGACTATGGCTACACCTTC.

This chain joins TRBV14 and TRBJ1-2; no reliable D call. The CDR3 contains 15 residues. The germline CDR1 and CDR2 sequences are SGHDN and FVKESK. Deletions cut 1 base from V and 0 bases from J, with 9 bases between. CDR3 residues: CASSQGPQSNYGYTF. DNA of the CDR3: TGTGCCAGCAGCCAAGGTCCGCAGTCTAACTATGGCTACACCTTC.

In this sample, this clone turned up once. The J gene is TRBJ1-2, the V gene TRBV5-4; D is possibly TRBD1 (6 bases). Trimming removed 0 bases at V and 7 bases at J, with 22 bases between. The CDR3 runs 17 residues. CDR1 is SGHNT, CDR2 YYREEE, per germline (reference sequence). For the CDR3, the DNA is TGTGCCAGCAGCTTGGGCGGGGGGCCCCCGTTGGGGGGTGGCTACACCTTC. It yields the protein CASSLGGGPPLGGGYTF.

The chain recombines TRBV7-9 with TRBJ1-2; D is unresolved. V lost 5 bases and J 6 bases, leaving 7 bases between the germline ends. There are 11 residues in the CDR3. Germline assignment: CDR1 SEHNR and CDR2 FQNEAQ (reference sequence). CDR3 nucleotides: TGTGCCAGCAGCAAAAACGATGGCTACACCTTC. The encoded protein is CASSKNDGYTF.

The chain is built from TRBV10-3 and TRBJ1-5; D is possibly TRBD1 (6 bases). The CDR3 contains 14 residues. V was clipped by 2 bases and J by 3 bases, with 8 bases between them. Per the germline V gene, CDR1 is ENHRY and CDR2 is SYGVKD. The CDR3 sequence is CAISEGQNNQPQHF. The CDR3 DNA reads as TGTGCCATCAGTGAGGGACAGAACAATCAGCCCCAGCATTTT.